The next 21 T cell receptor beta chains were all read from a single sample in a study of CD8+CD57+ T cells in acquired aplastic anemia. Genomic DNA constituted the template upon which TCR beta VDJ and CDR3 profiling was performed. TCRdb itself ran the reads through MiXCR, one entry per CDR3 protein. The sample has around 150,000 distinct CDR3 sequences, around 41% seen once; the top ten hold almost 8.5%. The sequencing input was sorted CD4+, CD8+, or CD8+CD57+ T cells (not recorded which) from PBMCs. These receptors all come from a human donor in good health, serving as a control.

Ten or more counts support this clonotype. The rearrangement joins TRBV24-1 to TRBJ2-3, with TRBD2 identical over 7 bases. V shed 0 bases and J 4 bases; nucleotides not matched to a gene: 6. The CDR3 has 16 residues. Germline CDR1 KGHDR, CDR2 SFDVKD. CDR3 DNA: TGTGCCACCAGTGATTTGGGCGGGAGTGACTCAGATACGCAGTATTTT. This gives the protein CATSDLGGSDSDTQYF.

This sequence joins TRBV5-6 and TRBJ2-1; D is perhaps TRBD2 (6 bases). Trimming left V 4 bases short and J 0 bases short, with 11 bases between. Germline-derived CDR1 and CDR2 are SGHDT and YYEEEE. CDR3 length: 15 amino acids. CDR3 loop: CASSLDYISYNEQFF. CDR3 in DNA: TGTGCCAGCAGCCTGGACTATATCTCCTACAATGAGCAGTTCTTC.

On this clonotype itself: One end of the junction is discordant with germline, which a read error may explain. The V call is TRBV20-1, the J call TRBJ1-1; no firm D call. This CDR3 spans 12 amino acids. Per germline, CDR1 DFQATT and CDR2 SNEGSKA (reference sequence). This chain's CDR3 is CSALAVNTVAFF. CDR3 sequence (DNA): TGCAGTGCCTTAGCGGTGAACACTGTAGCTTTCTTT.

J is TRBJ1-1 and V is TRBV20-1; TRBD1 is a possible D gene (6 bases). Per germline, CDR1 DFQATT and CDR2 SNEGSKA (reference sequence). The CDR3 is 15 amino acids. V was pared by 3 bases and J by 0 bases, with 14 bases between. CDR3 nucleotide sequence: TGCAGTGCTAGTTCACCTACAGGGTTGAACACTGAAGCTTTCTTT. It translates to CSASSPTGLNTEAFF.

This chain connects TRBV5-1 to TRBJ2-1; D is unresolved. The CDR3 has 15 amino acids. The V gene's germline CDR1 is SGHRS and CDR2 YFSETQ. Trimming took off 2 bases at V and 1 base at J, with 10 bases between the two ends. For the CDR3, the DNA is TGCGCCAGCAGCTTAAGCGAGAGGTCCTACAATGAGCAGTTCTTC. Its protein product is CASSLSERSYNEQFF.

This clonotype has a count of ten or more. The chain carries TRBV6-5 and TRBJ1-2; TRBD1 is a possible D gene (5 bases). The CDR3 extends over 14 amino acids. V was cut by 0 bases and J by 5 bases, with 10 bases left in between. Germline V gives CDR1 MNHEY, CDR2 SVGAGI. CDR3 DNA sequence: TGTGCCAGCAGTTACTCGGCAGGGCTGTATGGCTACACCTTC. Residues: CASSYSAGLYGYTF.

This clonotype was counted only a few times. This chain joins TRBV24-1 and TRBJ1-3; D is ambiguous. V lost 11 bases to trimming and J lost 5 bases, with 9 bases between them. The germline CDR1 and CDR2 sequences are KGHDR and SFDVKD. The CDR3 runs 11 residues. CDR3 sequence (DNA): TGTGCCAACCGACACAGAAACACCATATATTTT. This codes for CANRHRNTIYF.

The genes are TRBV10-3 and TRBJ2-7; weak D call: TRBD1 (5 bases). Deletions cut 6 bases from V and 0 bases from J, with 6 bases between. Germline V CDR1 and CDR2: ENHRY, SYGVKD. This CDR3 is 12 amino acids long. The CDR3 protein is CAIRTVSYEQYF. The CDR3 nucleotides are TGTGCCATCAGGACAGTCTCCTACGAGCAGTACTTC.

This clonotype was found many times. This chain uses TRBV10-3 with TRBJ1-1; weak D call: TRBD1 (5 bases). Looked up from germline, CDR1 is ENHRY and CDR2 is SYGVKD. The CDR3 loop spans 14 amino acids. Trimming shortened V by 6 bases and J by 0 bases, and 11 bases separated the two germline ends. CDR3 sequence (DNA): TGTGCCATCAGCCAGACAGATATGAACACTGAAGCTTTCTTT. This gives the protein CAISQTDMNTEAFF.

The rearrangement uses TRBV30 and TRBJ1-3; D is undetermined. V gave up 0 bases and J gave up 1 base, with 4 bases separating them. Germline V lookup: CDR1 GTSNPN, CDR2 SVGIG (reference sequence). The CDR3 covers 13 residues. The CDR3 here is CAWSVLSGNTIYF. In DNA, the CDR3 is TGTGCCTGGAGTGTCCTTTCTGGAAACACCATATATTTT. Drawing the rest from reference TRBV30 and TRBJ1-3, the complete variable domain is SQTIHQWPATLVQPVGSPLSLECTVEGTSNPNLYWYRQAAGRGLQLLFYSVGIGQISSEVPQNLSASRPQDRQFILSSKKLLLSDSGFYLCAWSVLSGNTIYFGEGSWLTVV.

This clonotype showed up many times. The chain couples TRBV9 to TRBJ1-1, with TRBD1 as a possible D gene (5 bases). CDR1 and CDR2 (germline): SGDLS, YYNGEE. V lost 4 bases and J 9 bases, leaving 19 bases between the germline ends. This CDR3 comprises 14 residues. The CDR3 reads CASSPSSSQGKAFF. Here the CDR3 DNA reads TGTGCCAGCAGCCCCTCCTCAAGCCAGGGAAAAGCTTTCTTT.

The V gene is TRBV28, the J gene TRBJ1-2; D is possibly TRBD1 (5 bases). Germline V gene sequence: CDR1 MDHEN, CDR2 SYDVKM. Trimming removed 10 bases from V and 6 bases from J, with 21 bases in between. The CDR3 length is 14 residues. The CDR3 is CATISLGRGHGYTF. CDR3 bases: TGTGCCACCATTTCTCTTGGACGGGGCCATGGCTACACCTTC.

This clonotype was observed at least ten times. This chain uses TRBV19 with TRBJ1-6, with D hard to call. CDR1 and CDR2 (germline): LNHDA, SQIVND (reference sequence). The V end lost 8 bases, the J end lost 5 bases, and 22 bases lay between the germline ends. This CDR3 comprises 17 residues. The CDR3, as DNA: TGTGCCAGTTCAGAGGACCCATTTGGACGGAATAATTCACCCCTCCACTTT. This translates into CASSEDPFGRNNSPLHF. The full variable domain, with the rest looked up from reference TRBV19 and TRBJ1-6, is DGGITQSPKYLFRKEGQNVTLSCEQNLNHDAMYWYRQDPGQGLRLIYYSQIVNDFQKGDIAEGYSVSREKKESFPLTVTSAQKNPTAFYLCASSEDPFGRNNSPLHFGNGTRLTVT.

This clonotype appeared many times. The V call is TRBV19, the J call TRBJ2-7, with D possibly TRBD1 on 5 matching bases. The CDR3 sequence is 12 residues long. The germline gives CDR1 LNHDA, CDR2 SQIVND (reference sequence). V gave up 6 bases and J gave up 2 bases, with 8 bases separating them. The CDR3 DNA reads as TGTGCCAGTAGCTCAGGGACCTACGAGCAGTACTTC. As protein: CASSSGTYEQYF.

This clonotype was seen many times. The chain joins TRBV20-1 to TRBJ2-7, with D possibly matching TRBD1 (6 bases). The CDR3 contains 14 residues. With 3 bases removed from V and 6 bases from J, the gap between germline ends came to 18 bases. The germline V gene encodes CDR1 DFQATT and CDR2 SNEGSKA (reference sequence). Here the CDR3 reads CSASIPQGSGEQYF. The DNA for the CDR3 is TGCAGTGCTAGTATCCCACAGGGTTCGGGCGAGCAGTACTTC.

This clonotype occurred many times. At one end the junction does not follow the germline gene, possibly because of a read error. The chain carries TRBV6-1 and TRBJ1-3; D gene uncertain. This CDR3 has 11 residues. Germline assignment: CDR1 MNHNS and CDR2 SASEGT. CDR3 amino acids: CASSDGSTIYF. Here the CDR3 DNA reads TGTGCCAGCAGTGATGGAAGCACCATATATTTT.

The V and J genes are TRBV6-1 and TRBJ1-5; D might be TRBD1 (5 bases). The V and J ends lost 5 bases and 4 bases respectively, with 9 bases between them. The CDR3 covers 13 residues. CDR1 and CDR2 (germline): MNHNS, SASEGT. CDR3 loop: CASSRQRNQPQHF. DNA for the CDR3: TGTGCCAGCAGTAGACAGAGAAATCAGCCCCAGCATTTT.

The sample holds many counts of this clonotype. This sequence joins TRBV20-1 and TRBJ2-1; 7 bases map to TRBD1. The CDR3 runs to 14 residues. The V segment lost 5 bases and the J segment 5 bases; nucleotides outside the gene matches: 9. Germline CDR1 is DFQATT and CDR2 is SNEGSKA (reference sequence). The CDR3: CSAHPGQLNNEQFF. CDR3 DNA sequence: TGCAGTGCTCACCCGGGACAGCTTAACAATGAGCAGTTCTTC.

This sequence joins TRBV7-2 and TRBJ2-5; D is uncertain. V was shortened by 5 bases and J by 4 bases, with 17 bases between the two germline ends. The CDR3 runs 15 residues. Germline loops: CDR1 SGHTA, CDR2 FQGNSA. The CDR3 DNA follows: TGTGCCAGCAGCGCAGCGCGTCCGACCCCAGAGACCCAGTACTTC. Translation: CASSAARPTPETQYF.

The chain is built from TRBV2 and TRBJ1-1, with D possibly TRBD1 on 5 matching bases. The V and J ends lost 10 bases and 10 bases respectively, with 10 bases between them. Germline V gene lookup returns CDR1 SNHLY and CDR2 FYNNEI. CDR3 length equals 9 residues. The CDR3 is CATRGVAFF. In nucleotides, the CDR3 is TGTGCCACCCGGGGGGTAGCTTTCTTT.

The chain joins TRBV29-1 to TRBJ2-7; no firm D call. Germline V gives CDR1 SQVTM, CDR2 ANQGSEA. This CDR3 spans 14 amino acids. Between the trimmed V and J ends, which lost 0 bases and 5 bases, there was a span of 14 bases. The CDR3 spells CSVEEGRRANEQYF. The CDR3 DNA is TGCAGCGTTGAAGAAGGCAGGAGAGCCAACGAGCAGTACTTC.